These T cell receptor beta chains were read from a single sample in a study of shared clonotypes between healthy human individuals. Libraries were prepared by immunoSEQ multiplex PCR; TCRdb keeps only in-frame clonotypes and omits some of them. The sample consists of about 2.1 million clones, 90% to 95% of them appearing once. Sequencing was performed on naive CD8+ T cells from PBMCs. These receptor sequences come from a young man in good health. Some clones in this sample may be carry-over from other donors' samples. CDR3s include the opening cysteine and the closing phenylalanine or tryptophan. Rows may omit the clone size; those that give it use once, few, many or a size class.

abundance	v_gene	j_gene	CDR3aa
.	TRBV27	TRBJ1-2	CASSGGPNYGYTF
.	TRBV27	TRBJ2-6	CASRSGTLVSNVLTF
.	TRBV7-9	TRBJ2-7	CASSLEGSGWSYEQYF
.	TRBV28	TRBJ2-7	CASSYRTSGSYEQYF
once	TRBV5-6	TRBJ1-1	CASSLRNIEAFF
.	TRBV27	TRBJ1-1	CASGLRFTNTEAFF
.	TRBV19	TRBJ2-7	CASSMAGWSHEQYF
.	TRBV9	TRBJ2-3	CASRPTGSSTDTQYF
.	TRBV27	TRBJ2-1	CASNGGLSYNEQFF
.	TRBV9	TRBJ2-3	CASSVAVTSTDTQYF
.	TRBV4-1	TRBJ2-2	CASSPSGRRDTGELFF
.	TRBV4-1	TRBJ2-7	CASSLRTSGRGPAYEQYF
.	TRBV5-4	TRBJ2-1	CASSLEDRGDEQFF
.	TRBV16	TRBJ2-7	CASSQSGNSYEQYF
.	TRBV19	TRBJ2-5	CASSITGVGETQYF
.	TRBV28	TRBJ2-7	CASSFPGTSEQYF
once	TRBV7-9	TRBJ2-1	CASSLVSRGLNEQFF
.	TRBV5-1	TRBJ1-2	CASSILTGVDGYTF
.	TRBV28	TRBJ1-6	CASSPRTTLYYNSPLHF
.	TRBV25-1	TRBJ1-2	CASSDWTEANYGYTF
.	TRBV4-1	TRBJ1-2	CASSETGSNYGYTF
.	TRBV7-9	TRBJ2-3	CASSLMVMGADTQYF
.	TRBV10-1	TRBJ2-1	CASSVSPGGSSYNEQFF
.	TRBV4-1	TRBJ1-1	CASSPRQFPTMNTEAFF
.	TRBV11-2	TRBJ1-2	CASSLNPRGPGYTF
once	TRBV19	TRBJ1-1	CASSIDREGMNTEAFF
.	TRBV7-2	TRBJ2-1	CASSEPRDGYNEQFF
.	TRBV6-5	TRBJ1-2	CASSPTPELNYGYTF
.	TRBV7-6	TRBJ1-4	CASSLVGAPSTNEKLFF
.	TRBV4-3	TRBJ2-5	CASSQGTGRGETQYF
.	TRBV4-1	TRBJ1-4	CASSPIRSGAENEKLFF
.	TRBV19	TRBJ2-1	CASTFSGSTYNEQFF
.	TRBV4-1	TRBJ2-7	CASSQGDIPYYEQYF
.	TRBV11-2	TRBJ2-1	CASSSTGRRVGYEQFF
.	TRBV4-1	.	CASSHDPWTSGTHEQYF
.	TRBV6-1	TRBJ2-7	CASRPLWGQIYEQYF
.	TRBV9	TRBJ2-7	CASSVGGTWAYEQYF
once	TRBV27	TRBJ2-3	CASSPLDYHTQYF
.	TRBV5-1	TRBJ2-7	CASSLGRGLYEQYF
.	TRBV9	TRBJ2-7	CASSPGTSGGYEQYF
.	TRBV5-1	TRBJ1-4	CASSYYLTGPNEKLFF
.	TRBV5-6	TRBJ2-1	CASSWERDEQFF
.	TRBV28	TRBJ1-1	CASSPPGDTNLPPEAFF
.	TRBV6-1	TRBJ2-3	CASSELAGGPLSTDTQYF
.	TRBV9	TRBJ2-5	CASSAGGQQETQYF